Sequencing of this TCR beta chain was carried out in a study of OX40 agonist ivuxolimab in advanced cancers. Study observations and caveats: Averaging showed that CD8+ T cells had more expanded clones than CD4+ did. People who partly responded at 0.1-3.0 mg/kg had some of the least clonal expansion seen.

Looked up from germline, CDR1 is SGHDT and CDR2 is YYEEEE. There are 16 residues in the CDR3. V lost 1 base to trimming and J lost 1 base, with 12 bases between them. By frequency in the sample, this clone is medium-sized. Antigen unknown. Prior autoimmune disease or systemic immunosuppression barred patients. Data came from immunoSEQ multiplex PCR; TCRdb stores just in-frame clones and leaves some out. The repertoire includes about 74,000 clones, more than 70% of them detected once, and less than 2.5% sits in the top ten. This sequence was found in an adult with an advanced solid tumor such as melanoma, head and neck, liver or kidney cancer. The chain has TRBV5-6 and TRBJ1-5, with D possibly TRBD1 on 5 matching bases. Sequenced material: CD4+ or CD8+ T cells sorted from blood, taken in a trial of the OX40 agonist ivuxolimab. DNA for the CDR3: TGTGCCAGCAGCTTGTATCTGGGGGTCAGCAATCAGCCCCAGCATTTT. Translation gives CASSLYLGVSNQPQHF.